These T cell receptor beta chains were read from a single sample in a study of blood T cell repertoires in COVID-19. Here immunoSEQ multiplex PCR was the method, and the copy in TCRdb shows in-frame clones only, minus some. This sample has under 200,000 clones; around 84% occur once, and the top ten carry over 2%. Material: peripheral blood. The receptor source for this set is a woman over 75 with COVID-19, enrolled during active disease. The CDR3 runs from the conserved cysteine through the conserved F or W. A D gene is named only where the DNA matches it firmly. Clone size is given for some rows only: seen once, a few or many times, or a class if the clone is expanded.

d_call	j_call	clone_size	v_call	cdr3_nt	cdr3_aa
TRBD2	TRBJ2-1	.	TRBV9	TGTGCCAGCAGCGTAGATGCGGGAGGGCCTTACAATGAGCAGTTCTTC	CASSVDAGGPYNEQFF
TRBD1	TRBJ1-5	.	TRBV7-9	TGTGCCAGCAGCTCAGGGACAGGACTGTCGCCCCAGCATTTT	CASSSGTGLSPQHF
.	TRBJ2-5	.	TRBV20-1	TGCAGTGCTAGTAACATTGACAGGTTCCAAGAGACCCAGTACTTC	CSASNIDRFQETQYF
.	TRBJ1-1	.	TRBV9	TGTGCCAGCAGCGTATCTTGGGCACAAACTGAAGCTTTCTTT	CASSVSWAQTEAFF
.	TRBJ1-5	.	TRBV4-1	TGCGCCAGCAGCCCCCTGGTGAAACAGGGCGGGAATCAGCCCCAGCATTTT	CASSPLVKQGGNQPQHF
TRBD2	TRBJ2-7	.	TRBV19	TGTGCCAGTAGTAGCGGGAGGGCCGGCGAGCAGTACTTC	CASSSGRAGEQYF
.	TRBJ1-2	.	TRBV7-9	TGTGCCAGCACCACAGACAGTAACTATGGCTACACCTTC	CASTTDSNYGYTF
TRBD2	TRBJ2-7	.	TRBV5-1	TGCGCCAGCAGCCCGCGGGGGGTCTACGAGCAGTACTTC	CASSPRGVYEQYF
TRBD2	TRBJ2-4	.	TRBV7-3	TGTGCCAGCAGCTTAAATCCAGCGGGACTAGCGGGGAACATTCAGTACTTC	CASSLNPAGLAGNIQYF
.	TRBJ2-6	.	TRBV14	TGTGCCAGCAGCCAAGGACTGGGGAGATCTGGGGCCAACGTCCTGACTTTC	CASSQGLGRSGANVLTF
TRBD1	TRBJ1-1	.	TRBV5-5	TGTGCCAGCAGCCCTGGGCTGGACAGGGGCACTGAAGCTTTCTTT	CASSPGLDRGTEAFF
.	TRBJ1-6	.	TRBV6-5	TGTGCCAGCAGTCCTGGGGGGGCCTCACCCCTCCACTTT	CASSPGGASPLHF
.	TRBJ1-6	.	TRBV7-7	TGTGCTAGCAGCCGAGACGGGAATTCACCCCTCCACTTT	CASSRDGNSPLHF
TRBD2	TRBJ2-1	.	TRBV18	TGTGCCAGCTCACCGCCGGGACTAGCGGGAGGATCCTACAATGAGCAGTTCTTC	CASSPPGLAGGSYNEQFF
TRBD2	TRBJ2-7	.	TRBV3-1/TRBV3-2	TGTGCCAGCAGCCAAGGACAAGCGGGAGGGCCTCTTCTCCCATACGAGCAGTACTTC	CASSQGQAGGPLLPYEQYF
.	TRBJ1-2	.	TRBV27	TGTGCCAGCAGTCTGTGGGCAGGGGCAGATGGCTACACCTTC	CASSLWAGADGYTF
.	TRBJ2-3	.	TRBV7-3	TGTGCCAGCAGCTTAGACACGGGGAAGCAGTATTTT	CASSLDTGKQYF
TRBD1	TRBJ2-7	.	TRBV11-2	TGTGCCAGCACCCATATAAGGACAGGTCCCGAGCAGTACTTC	CASTHIRTGPEQYF
TRBD2	TRBJ2-7	.	TRBV11-2	TGTGCCAGCAGCCGACTACCCCTAGCGGAGGAGGGGCCCCGCGAGCAGTACTTC	CASSRLPLAEEGPREQYF
TRBD2	TRBJ2-7	.	TRBV7-3	TGTGCCAGCAGCTTGACTAGCGGGAGGGCCTACGAGCAGTACTTC	CASSLTSGRAYEQYF
.	TRBJ1-2	.	TRBV15	TGTGCCACCAGCAGAGATCGTGGCACCCCGTCCACCTTC	CATSRDRGTPSTF
.	TRBJ1-3	.	TRBV19	TGTGCCAGTAGTATTGGGAGGACCTCTGGAAACACCATATATTTT	CASSIGRTSGNTIYF
TRBD1	TRBJ1-2	once	TRBV5-4	TGTGCCAGCTGGCAGGGGGCGGACTATGGCTACACCTTC	CASWQGADYGYTF
.	TRBJ1-1	.	TRBV7-3	TGTGCCAGCAGCTCCCAGAACACTGAAGCTTTCTTT	CASSSQNTEAFF
.	TRBJ1-3	.	TRBV28	TGTGCCAGCAGATCAGATGGAAACACCATATATTTT	CASRSDGNTIYF
.	TRBJ2-3	.	TRBV28	TGTGCCAGCAGTTTCGCGGGAACCACAGATACGCAGTATTTT	CASSFAGTTDTQYF
.	TRBJ1-6	.	TRBV10-3	TGTGCCATCAGTGTCCAGGGGAGTTCACCCCTCCACTTT	CAISVQGSSPLHF
.	TRBJ1-1	.	TRBV2	TGTGCCAGCAGGGCCACAGTAATGAACACTGAAGCTTTCTTT	CASRATVMNTEAFF
.	TRBJ2-5	.	TRBV9	TGTGCCAGCAGCCCCTCCCGAGTGAGTAAGCCCCAGTACTTC	CASSPSRVSKPQYF
.	TRBJ1-1	.	TRBV4-1	TGCGCCAGCAGCCAACAAGTCCCGCGGGACACTGAAGCTTTCTTT	CASSQQVPRDTEAFF
.	TRBJ1-3	.	TRBV3-1/TRBV3-2	TGTGCCAGCAGCAACCTTGGCGGTCGCTCTGGAAACACCATATATTTT	CASSNLGGRSGNTIYF
TRBD2	TRBJ2-1	.	TRBV7-9	TGTGCCAGCAGCCGTGTAGAGGCTAGCGGGAGGCATGAGCAGTTCTTC	CASSRVEASGRHEQFF
.	TRBJ2-2	.	TRBV7-9	TGTGCCAGCAGCCGCCTCAGGAAACCCTCGAACACCGGGGAGCTGTTTTTT	CASSRLRKPSNTGELFF
.	TRBJ1-2	.	TRBV6-2/TRBV6-3	TGTGCCAGCAGTAACCCGACAGTTATGAATGGCTACACCTTC	CASSNPTVMNGYTF
.	TRBJ2-1	.	TRBV15	TGTGCCACCAGCAGTTGGACTCTCGCGGGTGAGCAGTTCTTC	CATSSWTLAGEQFF